Shown below are 8 T cell receptor beta chains from a single sample sequenced in a study of T-cell memory formation after mild COVID-19. TCRdb called the 5' RACE reads again in MiXCR, with one record for every CDR3 protein. The sample shows about 320,000 distinct CDR3 sequences, around 15% of them seen only once. The specimen sequenced was PBMCs or a T cell subset sorted from them (not recorded which). These receptors originate from a man younger than 30 who had mild COVID-19 (a few samples of this study predate the infection). Cell type and time point are not known.

This clonotype appeared a few times. The J gene is TRBJ2-5, the V gene TRBV6-1; TRBD2 is a possible D gene (5 bases). Trimming took off 1 base at V and 5 bases at J, with 11 bases between the two ends. The germline CDR1 and CDR2 sequences are MNHNS and SASEGT. The CDR3 runs 14 residues. Here the CDR3 reads CASSEGAGHETQYF. The CDR3 DNA reads TGTGCCAGCAGTGAAGGGGCGGGCCACGAGACCCAGTACTTC.

This clonotype was counted only a few times. This chain's CDR3 is CASSLGASGGGDTQYF. The CDR3 region has the DNA TGTGCCAGCAGCTTAGGCGCTAGCGGGGGGGGAGATACGCAGTATTTT. This sequence joins TRBV7-2 and TRBJ2-3; 12 bases match TRBD2. Germline V gene data show CDR1 as SGHTA and CDR2 as FQGNSA. The junction had 4 bases not matched to a gene; V was cut back by 1 base and J by 5 bases. The CDR3 has 16 amino acids.

The chain's CDR3 is CASRAGTGGEQYF. Written as DNA, the CDR3 is TGCGCCAGCAGAGCCGGGACAGGGGGCGAGCAGTACTTC. This chain links TRBV10-1 with TRBJ2-7; TRBD1 matches at 11 bases. CDR1 WNHNN and CDR2 SYGVQD come from the germline V gene (reference sequence). The J segment lost 6 bases and the V segment lost 6 bases, leaving 4 bases of the junction unmatched. The CDR3 is 13 amino acids.

The chain combines TRBV5-5 with TRBJ2-4; weak D call: TRBD1 (6 bases). The germline V gene has CDR1 SGHKS and CDR2 YYEKEE (reference sequence). Trimming removed 4 bases from V and 2 bases from J, with 16 bases in between. CDR3 length equals 16 residues. The CDR3 DNA sequence: TGTGCCAGCAGCCGAGACAGGAGAGTAACCAAAAACATTCAGTACTTC. This sequence encodes CASSRDRRVTKNIQYF.

This clonotype appeared a few times. The V call is TRBV20-1, the J call TRBJ2-7; no firm D call. Deletions cut 1 base from V and 6 bases from J, with 7 bases between. Germline loops: CDR1 DFQATT, CDR2 SNEGSKA (reference sequence). The CDR3 has 11 residues. The CDR3 DNA reads TGCAGTGCTAGAGGGCTGTCCGAGCAGTACGTC. Amino acids: CSARGLSEQYV.

The chain uses TRBV15 and TRBJ1-2; no firm D call. The V gene lost 0 bases and the J gene lost 7 bases, with 12 bases spanning the gap. CDR1 and CDR2 (germline): LNHNV, YYDKDF (reference sequence). The CDR3 sequence is 14 residues long. The DNA for the CDR3 is TGTGCCACCAGCAGAGACCCTGCCCGACCTGGCTACACCTTC. It is translated as CATSRDPARPGYTF.

This clonotype was seen a few times. The chain carries TRBV12-3 or TRBV12-4 and TRBJ1-2, with 9 bases matching TRBD1. J gave up 3 bases and V 5 bases, and 10 bases lay outside the gene matches. This CDR3 region has 16 residues. The CDR3 DNA sequence: TGTGCCAGCAGTCCGCGCCGGACAGGGGTCCACTATGGCTACACCTTC. Translated: CASSPRRTGVHYGYTF.

A note on this clonotype: One end of the junction varies from germline; a read error may be responsible. The chain combines TRBV12-3 or TRBV12-4 with TRBJ2-5, with TRBD1 matching 7 bases. The CDR3 totals 13 residues. Written as DNA, the CDR3 is TGTGACAGCAGACCGGGACAGAGCGAGACCCAGTACTTC. Its translation is CDSRPGQSETQYF.